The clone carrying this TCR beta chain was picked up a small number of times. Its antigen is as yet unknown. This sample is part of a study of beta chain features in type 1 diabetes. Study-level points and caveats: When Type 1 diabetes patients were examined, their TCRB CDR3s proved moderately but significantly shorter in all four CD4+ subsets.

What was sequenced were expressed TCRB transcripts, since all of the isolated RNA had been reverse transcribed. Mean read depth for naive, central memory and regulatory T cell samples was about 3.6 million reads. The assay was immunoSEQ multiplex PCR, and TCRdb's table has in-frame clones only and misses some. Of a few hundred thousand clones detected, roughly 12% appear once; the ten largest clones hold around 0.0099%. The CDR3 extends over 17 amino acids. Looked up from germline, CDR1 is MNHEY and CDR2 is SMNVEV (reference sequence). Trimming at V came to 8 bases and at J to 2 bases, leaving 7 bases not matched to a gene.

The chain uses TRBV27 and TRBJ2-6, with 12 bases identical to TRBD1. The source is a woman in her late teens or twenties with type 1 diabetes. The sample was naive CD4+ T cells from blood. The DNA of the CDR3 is TGTGCCAGCTCCCTAGGGACAGGGGGCGCTGGGGCCAACGTCCTGACTTTC. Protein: CASSLGTGGAGANVLTF. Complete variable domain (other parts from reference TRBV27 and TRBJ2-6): EAQVTQNPRYLITVTGKKLTVTCSQNMNHEYMSWYRQDPGLGLRQIYYSMNVEVTDKGDVPEGYKVSRKEKRNFPLILESPSPNQTSLYFCASSLGTGGAGANVLTFGAGSRLTVL.